These T cell receptor beta chains were read from a single sample in a study of T-cell memory formation after mild COVID-19. TCRdb processed the 5' RACE reads anew with MiXCR; each CDR3 protein has one entry. The table lists fewer than 550,000 distinct CDR3 sequences, around 19% of them singletons. Material for sequencing was PBMCs or a T cell subset sorted from them (not recorded which). The source of these receptors is an adult woman who had mild COVID-19 (a few samples of this study predate the infection). Cell type and time point are not known. The CDR3 runs from the conserved cysteine through the conserved F or W. A D gene is named only where the DNA matches it firmly. Size is omitted from some rows. Given values are once, few, many or a class for expanded clones.

-,TRBV5-1,-,TRBJ1-1,TGCGCCAGCAGCCCCATTAGGGGGGACACTGAAGCTTTCTTT,CASSPIRGDTEAFF
-,TRBV20-1,few,TRBJ2-3,TGCAGTGCTAGGAGGTCCAGTGCAGATACGCAGTATTTT,CSARRSSADTQYF
TRBD1,TRBV7-9,-,TRBJ1-4,TGTGCCAGCAGCCCCCGGACAGGGCTGGATGAAAAACTGTTTTTT,CASSPRTGLDEKLFF
-,TRBV4-1,few,TRBJ1-2,TGCGCCAGCAGACAAGGGGCAGCATATGGCTACACCTTC,CASRQGAAYGYTF
TRBD1,TRBV6-2/TRBV6-3,-,TRBJ1-1,TGTGCCAGCAGTTTACACAGGGGGCGCGGGGATACTGAAGCTTTCTTT,CASSLHRGRGDTEAFF
TRBD1,TRBV7-3,-,TRBJ2-7,TGTGCCAGCAGCTTAGGGGACAGGACCTGGGACGAGCAGTACTTC,CASSLGDRTWDEQYF
TRBD1,TRBV27,few,TRBJ2-2,TGTGCCAGCAGTTTAACAGGGGGCAGGACCGGGGAGCTGTTTTTT,CASSLTGGRTGELFF
-,TRBV5-1,-,TRBJ2-3,TGCGCCAGCAGCTTGTACGGCCCCGGGGTTGGTACAGATACGCAGTATTTT,CASSLYGPGVGTDTQYF
TRBD1,TRBV20-1,-,TRBJ2-2,TGCAGTGCTAGACAGGGGGCAATCACCGGGGAGCTGTTTTTT,CSARQGAITGELFF
TRBD1,TRBV29-1,-,TRBJ1-5,TGCAGCGTTAGGGGACAGGACAATCAGCCCCAGCATTTT,CSVRGQDNQPQHF
TRBD2,TRBV7-9,-,TRBJ2-3,TGTGCCAGCAGCGGACGATTAGCGGGAACGGGATATGCAGATACGCAGTATTTT,CASSGRLAGTGYADTQYF
-,TRBV20-1,-,TRBJ1-2,TGCAGTGCTAGCGACCAAACTTATGGCTACACCTTC,CSASDQTYGYTF
-,TRBV19,few,TRBJ2-2,TGTGCCAGTACGGCCCAGGCGAACACCGGGGAGCTGTTTTTT,CASTAQANTGELFF
TRBD1,TRBV24-1,few,TRBJ2-7,TGTGCCACCAGTGACAGGGGGCTAGGCTACGAGCAGTACTTC,CATSDRGLGYEQYF
-,TRBV7-9,-,TRBJ2-1,TGTGCCAGCAGCTTAGTCGGGAATATGCTCGATGAGCAGTTCTTC,CASSLVGNMLDEQFF
-,TRBV19,few,TRBJ2-3,TGTGCCAGTAGTCCGAGGACTAGCACAGATACGCAGTATTTT,CASSPRTSTDTQYF
-,TRBV21-1,few,TRBJ2-7,TGTGCCAGCAGCCGTTCCTTATGGACGCCACGCTACGAGCAGTACTTC,CASSRSLWTPRYEQYF
TRBD2,TRBV7-6,-,TRBJ2-7,TGTGCCAGCAGCTTAGGGAGGACAGCCCCCGGACTAGCGGGAGTCTTGTCCAACTACGAGCAGTACTTC,CASSLGRTAPGLAGVLSNYEQYF
-,TRBV5-4,-,TRBJ2-7,TGTGCCAGCAGCTTGGTGGGGAGGGAGCAGTACTTC,CASSLVGREQYF